This TCR beta chain is from a study of T cells in Graves' hyperthyroidism and ophthalmopathy. This clonotype was found many times. Amplification yielded TCR beta CDR3 regions, with RNA transcripts as the source. First-round RT-PCR with HTBI primers amplified the TCR CDR3 region. TCRdb reanalysed the multiplex PCR reads using MiXCR and keeps one entry per CDR3 protein. The sample contains 350,000 to 400,000 distinct CDR3 sequences, approximately 15% of which appear only once. CDR1 is ENHRY, CDR2 SYGVKD, per germline. J lost 3 bases, V lost 9 bases, and 10 bases had no gene match. This CDR3 region has 14 residues.

Sequencing input: blood. This sequence originates from a woman aged 25 to 39 with Graves' hyperthyroidism. The V and J genes are TRBV10-3 and TRBJ2-7, with TRBD1 matching over 8 bases. CDR3 coding DNA: TGTGCCATTAGGCAGGGGGCCAGTCTCTACGAGCAGTACTTC. Protein product: CAIRQGASLYEQYF.